This entry lists 15 T cell receptor beta chains sequenced from one sample in a study of HIV-infected children after antiretroviral therapy interruption. The TCR library was built from RNA with a 3' RACE protocol and unique molecular identifiers. TCRdb reanalysed the 3' RACE reads using MiXCR and keeps one entry per CDR3 protein. The data contain roughly 16,000 distinct CDR3 sequences, about 3.4% of them singletons. Treatment denoted: PENTA 11 planned treatment interruption arm or continuous ART arm. Material: CD45RA+ CD4+ T cells from PBMCs, obtained from a donor given antiretroviral therapy, either interrupted or continuous. Subset here: naive CD4+ CD45RA+ CD45RO- T cells. The source of these receptors is a child between 2 and 17 years old with HIV.

This clonotype showed up just once. A much larger clone differs by one base, so this may be a read error. The chain employs TRBV6-1 and TRBJ1-6; D not certain. The CDR3 contains 10 residues. Germline CDR1 is MNHNS and CDR2 is SASEGT. The CDR3 nucleotides are TGTACCAGCAGTGTATCACCCCTCCACTTT. As protein: CTSSVSPLHF.

This clonotype occurred many times. V is TRBV3-1 and J is TRBJ2-1; TRBD2 might be the D (5 bases). Germline V lookup: CDR1 LGHDT, CDR2 YNNKEL (reference sequence). Between the trimmed V and J ends, which lost 4 bases and 8 bases, there was a span of 18 bases. The CDR3 is 15 residues long. The CDR3 nucleotides read TGTGCCAGCAGCCCCACTTTCGGAGGAGGCGATGAGCAGTTCTTC. This encodes CASSPTFGGGDEQFF.

This clonotype was seen ten or more times. This chain connects TRBV19 to TRBJ2-6, with no clear D. Germline V lookup: CDR1 LNHDA, CDR2 SQIVND (reference sequence). This CDR3 is 14 amino acids long. Trimming removed 8 bases from V and 1 base from J, with 9 bases in between. CDR3 sequence reads: CASLDKSGANVLTF. The CDR3, as DNA: TGTGCCAGTCTCGACAAGTCTGGGGCCAACGTCCTGACTTTC.

This clonotype was picked up many times. V usage is TRBV11-3 and J usage is TRBJ1-6; TRBD1 matches 10 bases. The germline V gene encodes CDR1 SGHNT and CDR2 YENEEA. The length of the CDR3 is 17 residues. V shed 4 bases and J 2 bases; nucleotides not matched to a gene: 5. CDR3 region: CASSYGTGDTYNSPLHF. The CDR3 DNA is TGTGCCAGCAGCTATGGGACAGGGGACACCTATAATTCACCCCTCCACTTT.

In its sample, this clonotype was seen many times. The J gene is TRBJ1-1, the V gene TRBV12-3 or TRBV12-4; D unresolved. CDR3 size: 10 residues. Trimming cost V 8 bases and J 1 base, with 2 bases left between them. CDR3 sequence (DNA): TGTGCCAGCGGGAACACTGAAGCTTTCTTT. Its protein product is CASGNTEAFF.

In its sample, this clonotype was seen many times. The chain combines TRBV3-1 with TRBJ2-1; D may correspond to TRBD1 or TRBD2 (5 bases each). There are 13 residues in the CDR3. Deletions cut 1 base from V and 6 bases from J, with 7 bases between. The germline CDR1 and CDR2 sequences are LGHDT and YNNKEL (reference sequence). The DNA for the CDR3 is TGTGCCAGCAGCCAAGCGGGGCCCAATGAGCAGTTCTTC. Protein product: CASSQAGPNEQFF.

The rearrangement links TRBV7-2 to TRBJ1-6, with D perhaps matching TRBD1 (6 bases). In germline, CDR1 is SGHTA, CDR2 FQGNSA. The CDR3 contains 15 residues. V was clipped by 5 bases and J by 1 base, with 9 bases between them. The DNA for the CDR3 is TGTGCCAGCAGCCTTCAGGGGTCCTATAATTCACCCCTCCACTTT. Translated, it gives CASSLQGSYNSPLHF.

This clonotype was seen ten or more times. The chain combines TRBV12-3 or TRBV12-4 with TRBJ2-2; 7 bases are shared with TRBD1. J lost 1 base, V lost 4 bases, and 9 bases had no gene match. The CDR3 is made up of 17 amino acids. The CDR3 region has the DNA TGTGCCAGCAGTTCCCCTACCGGGACAGAGAACACCGGGGAGCTGTTTTTT. Translating it yields CASSSPTGTENTGELFF.

This clonotype occurred many times. This chain links TRBV4-1 with TRBJ2-7; 10 nucleotides line up with TRBD1. V gave up 3 bases and J gave up 1 base; unmatched junction bases: 3. From germline, CDR1 is MGHRA and CDR2 YSYEKL. The CDR3 extends over 15 amino acids. The CDR3 reads CASSQRQGASYEQYF. In DNA form, the CDR3 reads TGCGCCAGCAGCCAGAGACAGGGGGCTTCCTACGAGCAGTACTTC.

This clonotype was recorded at least ten times. CDR3 DNA: TGCGCCAGCAGCTTCCAAGGGGGTACTGGAAACACCATATATTTT. This codes for CASSFQGGTGNTIYF. The chain joins TRBV5-1 to TRBJ1-3, with D possibly matching TRBD1 (6 bases). CDR1 is SGHRS, CDR2 YFSETQ, per germline. The CDR3 runs to 15 residues. The V gene lost 2 bases and the J gene lost 2 bases, with 11 bases spanning the gap.

There are many counts of this clonotype. This chain links TRBV6-5 with TRBJ2-1; D is unclear. V shed 11 bases and J shed 5 bases, with 10 bases lying between them. The CDR3 is made up of 11 amino acids. The germline V gene has CDR1 MNHEY and CDR2 SVGAGI. The CDR3 reads CASAYHNEQFF. The DNA of the CDR3 is TGTGCCTCAGCATACCACAATGAGCAGTTCTTC.

Sample share makes this clonotype medium-sized. The chain combines TRBV6-6 with TRBJ2-1, with unresolved D. The CDR3 loop spans 14 amino acids. Germline CDR1 and CDR2: MNHNY and SVGAGI (reference sequence). Trimming removed 5 bases from V and 9 bases from J, with 17 bases in between. The CDR3 loop reads CASSDAPGDAEQFF. The CDR3 DNA follows: TGTGCCAGCAGTGATGCACCTGGGGATGCTGAGCAGTTCTTC.

This clonotype appeared many times. The chain uses TRBV5-5 and TRBJ1-3; D is possibly TRBD1 (6 bases). The CDR3 length is 17 residues. Per germline, CDR1 SGHKS and CDR2 YYEKEE (reference sequence). The germline V and J ends were trimmed by 0 bases and 2 bases, with 15 bases remaining between them. For the CDR3, the DNA is TGTGCCAGCAGCTTGGTTTCAGGGACACAGGCTGGAAACACCATATATTTT. This encodes CASSLVSGTQAGNTIYF.

This clonotype occurred many times. V gene TRBV7-3 combines with J gene TRBJ2-5, with 8 bases aligning to TRBD2. CDR3 length: 17 amino acids. V was clipped by 0 bases and J by 5 bases; unmatched bases: 11. The V gene's germline CDR1 is SGHTA and CDR2 FQGTGA. In nucleotides, the CDR3 is TGTGCCAGCAGCTTAACCCCCGCGGTAGCGGGGAGGGAGACCCAGTACTTC. Amino acid sequence: CASSLTPAVAGRETQYF.

This clonotype was recorded at least ten times. This chain joins TRBV18 and TRBJ1-2; 7 nucleotides match TRBD1. The germline V gene has CDR1 KGHSH and CDR2 LQKENI. This CDR3 has 16 amino acids. V lost 6 bases and J lost 6; bases outside the gene matches: 16. The CDR3 region is CASSVQPTGNFHGYTF. CDR3 sequence (DNA): TGTGCCAGCTCCGTCCAACCGACAGGGAATTTCCATGGCTACACCTTC.